The T cell receptor beta chain under discussion was sequenced for a study of breast tumors, draining lymph nodes, adjacent tissues. TCRdb fed the multiplex PCR reads into MiXCR, producing one record per CDR3 protein. This table holds 50,000 to 55,000 distinct CDR3 sequences, roughly 40% found once. The CDR3 spans 11 residues. Per germline, CDR1 DFQATT and CDR2 SNEGSKA (reference sequence). V lost 0 bases to trimming and J lost 5 bases, with 5 bases between them. The TCR comes from a female donor with breast cancer. Some clones in this sample may be carry-over from other donors' samples. The gene calls are TRBV20-1 and TRBJ2-7; unclear D gene. Sequencing input: breast tumor tissue. CDR3 sequence (DNA): TGCAGTGCTAGAGATTTGGACGAGCAGTACTTC. Translated: CSARDLDEQYF.